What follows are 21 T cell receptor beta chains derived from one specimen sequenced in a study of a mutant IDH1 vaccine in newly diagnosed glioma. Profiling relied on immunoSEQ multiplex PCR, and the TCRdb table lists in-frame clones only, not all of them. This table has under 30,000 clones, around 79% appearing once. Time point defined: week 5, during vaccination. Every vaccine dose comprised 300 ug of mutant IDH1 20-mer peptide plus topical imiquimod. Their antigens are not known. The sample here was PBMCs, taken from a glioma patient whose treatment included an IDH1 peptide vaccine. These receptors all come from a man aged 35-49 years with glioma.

The CDR3 DNA reads as TGTGCCAGCAGCCCCCTGGCCCTGAACACTGAAGCTTTCTTT. It is translated as CASSPLALNTEAFF. The rearrangement links TRBV11-3 to TRBJ1-1; D unresolved. This CDR3 has 14 residues. Germline CDR1 reads SGHNT; CDR2 reads YENEEA. V was trimmed by 5 bases and J by 0 bases, leaving 10 bases between them.

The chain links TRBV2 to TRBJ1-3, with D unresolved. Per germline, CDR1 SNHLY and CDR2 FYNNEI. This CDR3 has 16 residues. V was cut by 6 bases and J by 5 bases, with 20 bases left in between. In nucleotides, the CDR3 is TGTGCCAGCAGCGCCGTCCGGTGGCAGAATCGAAACACCATATATTTT. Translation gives CASSAVRWQNRNTIYF.

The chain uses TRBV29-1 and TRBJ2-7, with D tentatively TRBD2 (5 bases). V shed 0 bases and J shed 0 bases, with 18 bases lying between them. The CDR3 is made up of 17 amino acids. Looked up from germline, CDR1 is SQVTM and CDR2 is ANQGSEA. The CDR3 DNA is TGCAGCGTTGAAGAAAATTTAAGCGGAGAGAGCTCCTACGAGCAGTACGTC. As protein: CSVEENLSGESSYEQYV.

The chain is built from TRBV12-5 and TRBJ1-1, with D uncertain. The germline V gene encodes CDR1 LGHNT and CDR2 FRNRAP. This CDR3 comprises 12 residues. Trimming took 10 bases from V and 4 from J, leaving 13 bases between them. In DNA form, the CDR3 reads TGTGCTACATCGGAGAAATCCACTGAAGCTTTCTTT. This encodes CATSEKSTEAFF.

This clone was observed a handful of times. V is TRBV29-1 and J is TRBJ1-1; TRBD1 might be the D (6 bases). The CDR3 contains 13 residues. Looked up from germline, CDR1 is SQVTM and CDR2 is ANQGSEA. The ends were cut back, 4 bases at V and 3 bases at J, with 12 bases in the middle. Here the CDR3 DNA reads TGCAGCGTTGGGGCAGGGGATGACACTGAAGCTTTCTTT. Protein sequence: CSVGAGDDTEAFF.

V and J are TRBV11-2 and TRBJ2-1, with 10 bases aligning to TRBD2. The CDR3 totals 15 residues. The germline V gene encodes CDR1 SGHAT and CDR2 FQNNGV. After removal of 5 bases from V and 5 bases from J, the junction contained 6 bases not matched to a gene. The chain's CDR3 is CASSPSGSMNNEQFF. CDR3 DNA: TGTGCCAGCAGCCCTAGCGGGAGTATGAACAATGAGCAGTTCTTC.

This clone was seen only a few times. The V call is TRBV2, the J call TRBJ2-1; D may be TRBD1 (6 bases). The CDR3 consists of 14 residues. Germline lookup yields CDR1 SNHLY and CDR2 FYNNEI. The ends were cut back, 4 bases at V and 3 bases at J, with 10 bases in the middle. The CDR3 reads CASSAQGLYNEQFF. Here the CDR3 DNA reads TGTGCCAGCAGTGCCCAGGGGCTCTACAATGAGCAGTTCTTC.

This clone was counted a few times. CDR3 nucleotides: TGTGCCAGCAGCCTAACAGGGAGGAACACTGAAGCTTTCTTT. This gives the protein CASSLTGRNTEAFF. The chain is built from TRBV7-8 and TRBJ1-1; tentatively, D is TRBD1 (6 bases). Looked up from germline, CDR1 is SGHVS and CDR2 is FQNEAQ. V was cut by 5 bases and J by 1 base, with 11 bases left in between. The CDR3 runs 14 residues.

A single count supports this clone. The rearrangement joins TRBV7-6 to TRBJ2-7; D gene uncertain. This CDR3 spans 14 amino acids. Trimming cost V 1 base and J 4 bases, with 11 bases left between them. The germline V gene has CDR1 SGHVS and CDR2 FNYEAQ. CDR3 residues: CASSLGEGAYEQYF. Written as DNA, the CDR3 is TGTGCCAGCAGCTTAGGGGAAGGAGCTTACGAGCAGTACTTC. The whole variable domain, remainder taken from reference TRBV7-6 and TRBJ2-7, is GAGVSQSPRYKVTKRGQDVALRCDPISGHVSLYWYRQALGQGPEFLTYFNYEAQQDKSGLPNDRFSAERPEGSISTLTIQRTEQRDSAMYRCASSLGEGAYEQYFGPGTRLTVT.

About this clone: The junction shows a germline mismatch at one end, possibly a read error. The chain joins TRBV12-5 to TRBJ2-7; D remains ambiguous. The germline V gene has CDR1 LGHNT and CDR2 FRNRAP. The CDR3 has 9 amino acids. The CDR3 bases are TGTGCTAGTGGCACCAGTATCCACTTC. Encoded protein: CASGTSIHF.

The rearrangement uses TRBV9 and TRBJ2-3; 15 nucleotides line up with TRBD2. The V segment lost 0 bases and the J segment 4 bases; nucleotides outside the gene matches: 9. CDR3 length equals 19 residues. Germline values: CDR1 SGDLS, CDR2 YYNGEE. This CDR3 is CASSVEFRGLAGGPDTQYF. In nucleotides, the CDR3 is TGTGCCAGCAGCGTAGAATTTAGGGGACTAGCGGGAGGTCCAGATACGCAGTATTTT.

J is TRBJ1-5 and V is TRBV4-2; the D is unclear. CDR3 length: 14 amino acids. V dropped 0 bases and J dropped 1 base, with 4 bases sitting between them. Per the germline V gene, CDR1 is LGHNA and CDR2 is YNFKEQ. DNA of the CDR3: TGTGCCAGCAGCCAAGATTCCAGCAATCAGCCCCAGCATTTT. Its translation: CASSQDSSNQPQHF.

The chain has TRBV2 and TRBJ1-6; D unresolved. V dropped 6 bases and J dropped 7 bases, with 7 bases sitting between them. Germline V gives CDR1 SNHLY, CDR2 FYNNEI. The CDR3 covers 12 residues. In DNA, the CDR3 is TGTGCCAGCAGCCGGATGAATTCACCCCTCCACTTT. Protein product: CASSRMNSPLHF. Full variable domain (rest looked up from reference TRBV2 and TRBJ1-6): EPEVTQTPSHQVTQMGQEVILRCVPISNHLYFYWYRQILGQKVEFLVSFYNNEISEKSEIFDDQFSVERPDGSNFTLKIRSTKLEDSAMYFCASSRMNSPLHFGNGTRLTVT.

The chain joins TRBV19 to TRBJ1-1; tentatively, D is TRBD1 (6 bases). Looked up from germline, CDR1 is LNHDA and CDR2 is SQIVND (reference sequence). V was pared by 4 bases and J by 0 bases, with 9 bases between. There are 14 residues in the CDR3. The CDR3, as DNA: TGTGCCAGTAGTAACCCAGGGGTGAACACTGAAGCTTTCTTT. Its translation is CASSNPGVNTEAFF.

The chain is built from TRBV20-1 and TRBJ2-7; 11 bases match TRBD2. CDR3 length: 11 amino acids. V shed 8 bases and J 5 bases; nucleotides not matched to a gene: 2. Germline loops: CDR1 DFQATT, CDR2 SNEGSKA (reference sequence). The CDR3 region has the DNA TGCAGTCTTAGCGGGAGGGACGAGCAGTACTTC. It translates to CSLSGRDEQYF.

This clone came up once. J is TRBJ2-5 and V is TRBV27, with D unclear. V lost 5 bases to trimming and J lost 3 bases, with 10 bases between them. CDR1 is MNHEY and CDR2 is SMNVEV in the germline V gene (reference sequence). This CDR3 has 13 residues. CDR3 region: CASSRTFEETQYF. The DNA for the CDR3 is TGTGCCAGCAGTAGGACGTTCGAAGAGACCCAGTACTTC.

This CDR3 reads CASSLVGLNEQFF. CDR3 bases: TGTGCCAGCAGCTTAGTGGGACTTAATGAGCAGTTCTTC. The chain links TRBV11-3 to TRBJ2-1; tentatively, D is TRBD2 (6 bases). V lost 1 base and J lost 7, with 8 bases in between. The germline V gene encodes CDR1 SGHNT and CDR2 YENEEA. The CDR3 has 13 amino acids.

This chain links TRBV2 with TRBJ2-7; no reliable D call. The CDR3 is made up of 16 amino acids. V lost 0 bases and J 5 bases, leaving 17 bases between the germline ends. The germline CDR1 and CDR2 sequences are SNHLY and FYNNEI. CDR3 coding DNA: TGTGCCAGCAGTGAAGCCCCGGTCAACAAAGGAGACGAGCAGTACTTC. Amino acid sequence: CASSEAPVNKGDEQYF.

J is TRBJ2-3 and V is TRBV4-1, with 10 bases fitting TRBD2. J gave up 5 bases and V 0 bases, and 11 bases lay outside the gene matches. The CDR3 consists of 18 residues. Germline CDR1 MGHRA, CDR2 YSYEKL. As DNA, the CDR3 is TGCGCCAGCAGCCAAGATCCGGGACTAGCGTTAACCGGAGATACGCAGTATTTT. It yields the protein CASSQDPGLALTGDTQYF.

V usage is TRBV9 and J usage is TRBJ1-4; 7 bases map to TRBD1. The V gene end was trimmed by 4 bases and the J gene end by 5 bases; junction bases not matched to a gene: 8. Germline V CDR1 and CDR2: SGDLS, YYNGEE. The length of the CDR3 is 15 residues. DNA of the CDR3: TGTGCCAGCAGCTTCCGGGACAGTCAAAATGAAAAACTGTTTTTT. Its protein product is CASSFRDSQNEKLFF.

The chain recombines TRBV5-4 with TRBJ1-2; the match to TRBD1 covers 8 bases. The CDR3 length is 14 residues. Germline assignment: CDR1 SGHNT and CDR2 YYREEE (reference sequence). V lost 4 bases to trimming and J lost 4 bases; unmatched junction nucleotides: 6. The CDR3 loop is CASSDDRGSYGYTF. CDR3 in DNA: TGTGCCAGCAGCGATGACAGGGGCTCCTATGGCTACACCTTC.